This T cell receptor beta chain was found in a study of shared clonotypes between healthy human individuals. For this clone: What it binds is not known.

An approximately 220 ng quantity of DNA, roughly 29,000 T cell genomes, went into the sorted-subset replicate PCRs. Measured with immunoSEQ multiplex PCR; TCRdb has only the in-frame clones, and not every one. The repertoire includes about 1.4 million clones, around 95% of them detected once, and approximately 1.1% sits in the top ten. Study results and limitations: A few donors held 5% to 5.5% of naive CD4 clonotypes in common.

The CDR3 spans 15 residues. Germline-derived CDR1 and CDR2 are LNHDA and SQIVND (reference sequence). V shed 9 bases, J shed 8 bases, and the junction held 14 bases outside the gene matches. Recent acute infections and vaccinations were absent in the healthy HIV-negative adult donors. CD4+ cells were split into CD45RA+ naive and CD45RA-negative memory subsets. The sample consisted of naive CD4+ T cells sorted from blood. The subset: CD45RA+ positively selected. This rearrangement joins TRBV19 to TRBJ1-4; 8 bases line up with TRBD1. The receptor was isolated from a man between 25 and 39 years old in good health. This chain's CDR3 is CASTQGARGEEKLFF. The CDR3 DNA reads TGTGCCAGCACGCAGGGGGCGCGAGGGGAGGAAAAACTGTTTTTT.